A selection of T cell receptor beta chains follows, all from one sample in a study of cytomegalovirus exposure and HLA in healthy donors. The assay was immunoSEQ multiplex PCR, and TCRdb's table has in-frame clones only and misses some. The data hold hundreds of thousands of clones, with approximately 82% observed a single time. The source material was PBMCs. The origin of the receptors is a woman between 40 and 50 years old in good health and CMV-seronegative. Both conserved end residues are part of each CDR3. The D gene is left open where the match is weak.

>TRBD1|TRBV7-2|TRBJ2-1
CASSQDRGPYNEQFF
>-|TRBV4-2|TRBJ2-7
CASSQAGGPSYEQYF
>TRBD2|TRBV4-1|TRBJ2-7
CASSQVAGGQWEQYF
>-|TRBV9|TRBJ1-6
CASSVAEGSYNSPLHF
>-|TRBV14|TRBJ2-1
CASSLGASYNEQFF
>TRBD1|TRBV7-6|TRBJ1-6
CASRYRGDSPLHF
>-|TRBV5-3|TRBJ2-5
CARSSRDIKGVKPETQYF
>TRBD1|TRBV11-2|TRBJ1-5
CASSTTGDNQPQHF
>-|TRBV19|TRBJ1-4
CASKVGGSNEKLFF
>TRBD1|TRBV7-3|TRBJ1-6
CASSLTGTGSLHF
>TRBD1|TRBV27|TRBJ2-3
CASSLGTGVDTQYF
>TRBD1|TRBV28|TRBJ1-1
CASTEWSIDRGRKYEAFF
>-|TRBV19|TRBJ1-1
CASSIEGRRAFF
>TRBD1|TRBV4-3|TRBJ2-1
CASSQEGQGNEQFF
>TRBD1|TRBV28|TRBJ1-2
CASSLTGDYGYTF
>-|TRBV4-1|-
CASSQDIRGYTYEQYF
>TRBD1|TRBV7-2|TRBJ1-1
CASSLDRGPEAFF
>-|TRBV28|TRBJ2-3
CASTNRADTQYF
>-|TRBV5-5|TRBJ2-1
CASSLVLDNEQFF
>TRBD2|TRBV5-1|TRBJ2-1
CASNSGGVVNEQFF
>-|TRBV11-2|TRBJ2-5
CASSLRQHQETQYF
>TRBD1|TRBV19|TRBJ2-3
CASSIFLGRGTGSNTQYF
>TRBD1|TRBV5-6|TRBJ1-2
CASSPTGGEGAGYGYTF
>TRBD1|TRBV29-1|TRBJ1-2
CSVLSRDRGYGYTF
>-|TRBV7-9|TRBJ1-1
CASSLERGTEAFF
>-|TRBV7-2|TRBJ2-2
CASSLVRAGELFF
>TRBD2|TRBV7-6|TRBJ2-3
CASSSIAGGLTDTQYF
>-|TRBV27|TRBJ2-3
CASSLYQGSTDTQYF
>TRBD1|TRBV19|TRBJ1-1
CASSRTGANTEAFF
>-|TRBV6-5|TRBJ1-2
CASSVSGSYGYTF
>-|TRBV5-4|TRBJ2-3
CASSTPSGQSMDTQYF
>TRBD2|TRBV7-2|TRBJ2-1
CASSLIGTSVNEQFF
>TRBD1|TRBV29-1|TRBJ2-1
CSVGLQGALNEQFF
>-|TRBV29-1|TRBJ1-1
CSVEPGGNTEAFF
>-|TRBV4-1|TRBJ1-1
CASSQGRTEAFF
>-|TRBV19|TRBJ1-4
CASSIWGAANEKLFF
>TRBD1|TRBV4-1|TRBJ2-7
CASSQQGAYEQYF
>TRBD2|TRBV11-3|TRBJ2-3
CASSPREHTDTQYF
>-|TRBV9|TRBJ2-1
CASSVATGIREQFF
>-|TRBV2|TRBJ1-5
CASMIRGSPDQPQHF
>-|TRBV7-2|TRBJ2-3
CASSLRSRGVGTDTQYF
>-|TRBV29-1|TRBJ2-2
CSADSSTGELFF